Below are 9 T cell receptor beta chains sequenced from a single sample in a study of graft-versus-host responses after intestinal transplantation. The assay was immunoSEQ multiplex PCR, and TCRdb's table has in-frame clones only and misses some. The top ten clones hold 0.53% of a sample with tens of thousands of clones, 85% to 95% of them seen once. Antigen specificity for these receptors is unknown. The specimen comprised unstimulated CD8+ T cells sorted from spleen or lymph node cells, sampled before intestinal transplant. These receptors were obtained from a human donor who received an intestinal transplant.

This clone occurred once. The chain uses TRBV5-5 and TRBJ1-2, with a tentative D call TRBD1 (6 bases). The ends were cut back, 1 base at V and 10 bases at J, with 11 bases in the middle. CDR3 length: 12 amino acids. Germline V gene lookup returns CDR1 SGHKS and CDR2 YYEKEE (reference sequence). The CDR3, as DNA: TGTGCCAGCAGCTTGCAGGGGTTCATCTACACCTTC. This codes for CASSLQGFIYTF.

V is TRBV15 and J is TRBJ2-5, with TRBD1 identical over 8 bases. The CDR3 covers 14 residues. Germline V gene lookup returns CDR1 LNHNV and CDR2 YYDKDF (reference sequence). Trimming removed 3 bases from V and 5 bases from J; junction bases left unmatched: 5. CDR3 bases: TGTGCCACCAGCAGTGGACAGGGTGGGGAGACCCAGTACTTC. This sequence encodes CATSSGQGGETQYF. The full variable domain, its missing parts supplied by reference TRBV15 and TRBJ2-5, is DAMVIQNPRYQVTQFGKPVTLSCSQTLNHNVMYWYQQKSSQAPKLLFHYYDKDFNNEADTPDNFQSRRPNTSFCFLDIRSPGLGDTAMYLCATSSGQGGETQYFGPGTRLLVL.

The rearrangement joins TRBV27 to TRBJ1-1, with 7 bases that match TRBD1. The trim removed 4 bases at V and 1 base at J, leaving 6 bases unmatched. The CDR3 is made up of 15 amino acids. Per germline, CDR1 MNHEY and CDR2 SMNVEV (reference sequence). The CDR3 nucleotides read TGTGCCAGCAGTTCCAAGACAGGGACGAACACTGAAGCTTTCTTT. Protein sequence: CASSSKTGTNTEAFF.

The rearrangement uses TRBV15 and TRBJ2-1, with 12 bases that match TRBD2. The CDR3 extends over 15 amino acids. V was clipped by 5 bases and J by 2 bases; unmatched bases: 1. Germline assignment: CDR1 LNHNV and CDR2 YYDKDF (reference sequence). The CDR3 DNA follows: TGTGCCACCAGCCGGACTAGCGGGACCTACAATGAGCAGTTCTTC. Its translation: CATSRTSGTYNEQFF.

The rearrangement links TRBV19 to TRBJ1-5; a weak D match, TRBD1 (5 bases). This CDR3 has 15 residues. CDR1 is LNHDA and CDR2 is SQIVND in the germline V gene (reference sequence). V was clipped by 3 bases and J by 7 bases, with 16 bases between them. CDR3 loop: CASSMTGDLWQPQHF. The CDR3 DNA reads TGTGCCAGTAGTATGACGGGGGACCTGTGGCAGCCCCAGCATTTT.

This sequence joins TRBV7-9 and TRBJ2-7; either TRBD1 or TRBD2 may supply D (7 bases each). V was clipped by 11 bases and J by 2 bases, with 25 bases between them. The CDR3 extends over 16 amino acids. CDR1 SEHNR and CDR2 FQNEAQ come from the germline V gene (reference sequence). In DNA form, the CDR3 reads TGTGCCGGTATGGGTGGGGAGGGGGCGCGTCCCTACGAGCAGTACTTC. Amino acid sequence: CAGMGGEGARPYEQYF.

Here the CDR3 reads CAWSEGGQPQHF. The CDR3, as DNA: TGTGCCTGGAGCGAGGGGGGGCAGCCCCAGCATTTT. V gene TRBV30 combines with J gene TRBJ1-5; D is possibly TRBD1 (6 bases). Between the trimmed V and J ends, which lost 3 bases and 7 bases, there was a span of 10 bases. Germline V gene data show CDR1 as GTSNPN and CDR2 as SVGIG (reference sequence). The CDR3 is 12 amino acids.

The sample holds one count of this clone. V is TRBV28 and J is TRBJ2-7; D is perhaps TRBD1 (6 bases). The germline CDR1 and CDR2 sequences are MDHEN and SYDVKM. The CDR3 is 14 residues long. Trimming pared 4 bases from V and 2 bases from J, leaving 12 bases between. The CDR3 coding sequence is TGTGCCAGCAGTTCGGCAGGGGCTACCTACGAGCAGTACTTC. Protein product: CASSSAGATYEQYF. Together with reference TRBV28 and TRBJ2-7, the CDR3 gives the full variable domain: DVKVTQSSRYLVKRTGEKVFLECVQDMDHENMFWYRQDPGLGLRLIYFSYDVKMKEKGDIPEGYSVSREKKERFSLILESASTNQTSMYLCASSSAGATYEQYFGPGTRLTVT.

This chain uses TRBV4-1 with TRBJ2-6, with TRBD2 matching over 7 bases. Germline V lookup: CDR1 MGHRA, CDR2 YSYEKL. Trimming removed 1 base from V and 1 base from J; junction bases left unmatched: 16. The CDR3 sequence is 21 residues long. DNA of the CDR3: TGCGCCAGCAGCCAAGCCCCAAGGTTGGGGGGGGTGGGATCTGGGGCCAACGTCCTGACTTTC. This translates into CASSQAPRLGGVGSGANVLTF.